Following are 5 T cell receptor beta chains from one sample sequenced in a study of cytomegalovirus exposure and HLA in healthy donors. Vbeta (60) and Jbeta (13) primers were used in the PCR. Profiling relied on immunoSEQ multiplex PCR, and the TCRdb table lists in-frame clones only, not all of them. The sample has some 160,000 clones, 75% to 90% seen once. The source material was PBMCs. The receptors were sampled from a woman aged 18 to 35 in good health and CMV-seronegative.

V and J are TRBV6-1 and TRBJ2-3; TRBD2 agrees at 7 bases. Trimming took 6 bases from V and 4 from J; bases not matched to a gene: 7. The CDR3 totals 14 residues. The V gene's germline CDR1 is MNHNS and CDR2 SASEGT. DNA of the CDR3: TGTGCCAGCAGGGTTAGCGGGCGCCCAGATACGCAGTATTTT. Its protein is CASRVSGRPDTQYF.

The chain employs TRBV5-1 and TRBJ1-4; TRBD1 matches 7 bases. CDR1 is SGHRS and CDR2 is YFSETQ in the germline V gene. The CDR3 loop spans 14 amino acids. Losses at the gene ends were 4 bases for V and 4 bases for J; bases not matched to a gene: 4. In nucleotides, the CDR3 is TGCGCCAGCAGCCACGGGACAGATAATGAAAAACTGTTTTTT. It yields the protein CASSHGTDNEKLFF.

J is TRBJ2-7 and V is TRBV30, with 8 bases aligning to TRBD1. Germline V gene sequence: CDR1 GTSNPN, CDR2 SVGIG (reference sequence). The V and J ends lost 3 bases and 5 bases, in that order; junction bases with no gene match: 6. This CDR3 contains 13 residues. In DNA, the CDR3 is TGTGCCTGGAGCTCCCAGGGGGCCCACGAGCAGTACTTC. It is translated as CAWSSQGAHEQYF.

This chain joins TRBV7-9 and TRBJ2-1; 7 positions agree with TRBD2. This CDR3 is built from 18 residues. The ends lost 3 bases at V and 0 bases at J; junction bases unmatched: 11. Germline V gene lookup returns CDR1 SEHNR and CDR2 FQNEAQ (reference sequence). DNA for the CDR3: TGTGCCAGCAGCTTGGGAGGGGCCACACGTAACTCCTACAATGAGCAGTTCTTC. Translated, it gives CASSLGGATRNSYNEQFF.

The chain combines TRBV5-1 with TRBJ2-3, with TRBD2 matching 9 bases. CDR3 size: 16 residues. The J segment lost 1 base and the V segment lost 2 bases, leaving 5 bases of the junction unmatched. Germline V lookup: CDR1 SGHRS, CDR2 YFSETQ. This CDR3 reads CASSFTSGLRTDTQYF. CDR3 nucleotide sequence: TGCGCCAGCAGCTTTACTAGCGGGTTACGCACAGATACGCAGTATTTT.